The next 27 T cell receptor beta chains were all read from a single sample in a study of neurological immune-mediated disorders. Each CDR3 protein gets one entry after TCRdb re-called the 5' RACE reads with MiXCR. The data contain about 18,000 distinct CDR3 sequences, approximately 3.7% of them singletons. The sequenced sample consisted of CD8+ T cells from blood. These receptors originate from a woman in her 40s in good health.

This clonotype has ten or more counts. V is TRBV27 and J is TRBJ2-1; D is unclear. This CDR3 is built from 11 residues. V was pared by 5 bases and J by 8 bases, with 7 bases between. CDR1 is MNHEY, CDR2 SMNVEV, per germline (reference sequence). The CDR3 sequence: CASSNSYEQFF. DNA of the CDR3: TGTGCCAGCAGTAACAGTTATGAGCAGTTCTTC.

This clonotype has at least ten counts. The chain is built from TRBV29-1 and TRBJ2-5; tentative D call: TRBD2 (7 bases). The CDR3 is made up of 12 amino acids. Per germline, CDR1 SQVTM and CDR2 ANQGSEA. The V and J ends lost 6 bases and 10 bases respectively, with 18 bases between them. The DNA of the CDR3 is TGCAGCGTAGGGGGAGGGCCCGGGGGCCAGTACTTC. Protein product: CSVGGGPGGQYF.

This clonotype has ten or more counts. The genes are TRBV10-2 and TRBJ1-3; D ambiguous. Germline CDR1 reads WSHSY; CDR2 reads SAAADI. The CDR3 runs to 10 residues. Trimming shortened V by 6 bases and J by 9 bases, and 6 bases separated the two germline ends. The CDR3 sequence: CASRGSTIYF. In DNA form, the CDR3 reads TGCGCCAGCAGGGGGAGCACCATATATTTT.

There are a few counts of this clonotype. Just one base apart from a much larger clone, this may be a read error. The rearrangement joins TRBV29-1 to TRBJ2-1; D is possibly TRBD1 or TRBD2 (5 bases each). The length of the CDR3 is 12 residues. Germline CDR1 reads SQVTM; CDR2 reads ANQGSEA. CDR3 DNA sequence: TGCAGCGCGCCGGGACCGTATAATGAGCGGTTCTTC. Its translation is CSAPGPYNERFF.

Many counts were recorded for this clonotype. V usage is TRBV20-1 and J usage is TRBJ2-6; 10 nucleotides align to TRBD2. The CDR3 consists of 16 residues. Losses at the gene ends were 8 bases for V and 0 bases for J; bases not matched to a gene: 7. Looked up from germline, CDR1 is DFQATT and CDR2 is SNEGSKA (reference sequence). The CDR3 bases are TGCAGTACCGGGGGACTAGCGCACTCTGGGGCCAACGTCCTGACTTTC. Protein product: CSTGGLAHSGANVLTF.

This clonotype came up many times. J is TRBJ2-1 and V is TRBV5-1; D is uncertain. Germline V gene data show CDR1 as SGHRS and CDR2 as YFSETQ. The CDR3 sequence is 14 residues long. Trimming took off 0 bases at V and 0 bases at J, with 4 bases between the two ends. The CDR3 sequence: CASSLGPSYNEQFF. The CDR3 DNA reads TGCGCCAGCAGCTTGGGTCCCTCCTACAATGAGCAGTTCTTC.

This clonotype showed up many times. The chain joins TRBV20-1 to TRBJ2-5; D possibly corresponds to TRBD1 (6 bases). This CDR3 region has 14 residues. Germline CDR1 reads DFQATT; CDR2 reads SNEGSKA (reference sequence). The V and J ends lost 7 bases and 5 bases respectively, with 20 bases between them. The CDR3 region is CSVSSLVGAETQYF. CDR3 nucleotides: TGCAGTGTTAGTTCTCTGGTGGGGGCGGAGACCCAGTACTTC.

This clonotype was seen at least ten times. J is TRBJ2-7 and V is TRBV27, with D uncertain. CDR3 length: 14 amino acids. V lost 3 bases, J lost 0 bases, and 9 bases lay in between. Germline CDR1 reads MNHEY; CDR2 reads SMNVEV (reference sequence). CDR3 DNA: TGTGCCAGCAGTTTGCCAGGAAGCTCCTACGAGCAGTACTTC. This translates into CASSLPGSSYEQYF.

This clonotype was recorded many times. The rearrangement joins TRBV27 to TRBJ2-5, with 8 nucleotides matching TRBD2. This CDR3 region has 17 residues. Germline assignment: CDR1 MNHEY and CDR2 SMNVEV (reference sequence). The V and J ends lost 2 bases and 0 bases, in that order; junction bases with no gene match: 8. CDR3 in amino acids: CASSLSPGGGYQETQYF. The CDR3 DNA reads as TGTGCCAGCAGTTTAAGTCCGGGAGGGGGGTACCAAGAGACCCAGTACTTC.

This clonotype showed up many times. The chain employs TRBV12-3 or TRBV12-4 and TRBJ2-3; D gene unclear. The CDR3 contains 13 residues. Trimming removed 2 bases at V and 2 bases at J, with 5 bases between. This CDR3 reads CASSLQITDTQYF. CDR3 nucleotide sequence: TGTGCCAGCAGTTTACAGATCACAGATACGCAGTATTTT.

In its sample, this clonotype was seen many times. V usage is TRBV6-4 and J usage is TRBJ1-2; D gene uncertain. This CDR3 comprises 15 residues. In germline, CDR1 is MRHNA, CDR2 SNTAGT. V was clipped by 6 bases and J by 4 bases, with 18 bases between them. This chain's CDR3 is CASSPQGSSAYGYTF. DNA for the CDR3: TGTGCCAGCAGCCCACAAGGATCGTCAGCCTATGGCTACACCTTC.

Ten or more counts support this clonotype. The chain recombines TRBV20-1 with TRBJ2-7, with 8 nucleotides matching TRBD1. The V gene end was trimmed by 5 bases and the J gene end by 6 bases; junction bases not matched to a gene: 9. CDR1 DFQATT and CDR2 SNEGSKA come from the germline V gene (reference sequence). The CDR3 length is 13 residues. The CDR3 nucleotides read TGCAGTGCTTCCGGGACAGGACCTGCCGAGCAGTACTTC. This codes for CSASGTGPAEQYF.

This clonotype was seen at least ten times. This chain connects TRBV28 to TRBJ2-3; D ambiguous. Germline CDR1 and CDR2: MDHEN and SYDVKM. V lost 5 bases to trimming and J lost 5 bases, with 14 bases between them. The CDR3 has 14 residues. This CDR3 is CASSPDVLIDTQYF. The CDR3 coding sequence is TGTGCCAGCAGTCCCGACGTTCTTATAGATACGCAGTATTTT.

This clonotype appeared many times. V usage is TRBV20-1 and J usage is TRBJ2-3, with 8 bases identical to TRBD2. CDR3 length equals 14 residues. After removal of 6 bases from V and 3 bases from J, the junction contained 8 bases not matched to a gene. Germline lookup yields CDR1 DFQATT and CDR2 SNEGSKA (reference sequence). The CDR3 sequence: CSAPEREWTDTQYF. The DNA of the CDR3 is TGCAGTGCCCCGGAGCGGGAGTGGACAGATACGCAGTATTTT.

This clonotype came up many times. J is TRBJ2-7 and V is TRBV5-6; the D is unclear. The germline V and J ends were trimmed by 0 bases and 3 bases, with 10 bases remaining between them. This CDR3 is built from 14 residues. CDR1 SGHDT and CDR2 YYEEEE come from the germline V gene. The chain's CDR3 is CASSLGPRDYEQYF. The DNA of the CDR3 is TGTGCCAGCAGCTTGGGACCCAGAGACTACGAGCAGTACTTC.

This clonotype was seen ten or more times. The J gene is TRBJ2-7, the V gene TRBV27; 8 bases fit TRBD1. The CDR3 is 14 residues long. The junction had 3 bases not matched to a gene; V was cut back by 3 bases and J by 2 bases. CDR1 and CDR2 (germline): MNHEY, SMNVEV (reference sequence). The CDR3 coding sequence is TGTGCCAGCAGTTTCGGGACAGGTGCCTACGAGCAGTACTTC. It is translated as CASSFGTGAYEQYF.

This clonotype came up many times. The V call is TRBV10-3, the J call TRBJ2-1, with no clear D. Germline-derived CDR1 and CDR2 are ENHRY and SYGVKD. The CDR3 contains 15 residues. Trimming left V 3 bases short and J 4 bases short, with 13 bases between. In DNA, the CDR3 is TGTGCCATCAGTGATAGTTTGCTAGGATACAATGAGCAGTTCTTC. Amino acid sequence: CAISDSLLGYNEQFF.

This clonotype was seen at least ten times. The chain uses TRBV20-1 and TRBJ2-7; 7 nucleotides align to TRBD1. The length of the CDR3 is 13 residues. Trimming took 4 bases from V and 0 from J; bases not matched to a gene: 3. The germline V gene encodes CDR1 DFQATT and CDR2 SNEGSKA (reference sequence). The DNA for the CDR3 is TGCAGTGCTACCCGGGACAGCTCCTACGAGCAGTACTTC. Residues: CSATRDSSYEQYF.

The sample holds many counts of this clonotype. J is TRBJ2-5 and V is TRBV10-3, with D maybe TRBD1 (6 bases). Trimming took off 10 bases at V and 5 bases at J, with 20 bases between the two ends. The CDR3 has 14 amino acids. From germline, CDR1 is ENHRY and CDR2 SYGVKD. CDR3 sequence (DNA): TGTGCCACCCTCAAGACAGGAAGCAGCGAGACCCAGTACTTC. Translating it yields CATLKTGSSETQYF.

This clonotype was picked up many times. V and J are TRBV18 and TRBJ2-7; TRBD1 matches 8 bases. Germline-derived CDR1 and CDR2 are KGHSH and LQKENI. The V gene end was trimmed by 3 bases and the J gene end by 5 bases; junction bases not matched to a gene: 9. This CDR3 region has 15 residues. The CDR3 here is CASSPPDRVLHEQYF. The CDR3 coding sequence is TGTGCCAGCTCACCGCCGGACAGGGTTTTGCACGAGCAGTACTTC.

This clonotype was counted many times. J is TRBJ2-1 and V is TRBV5-8; 14 nucleotides match TRBD2. Losses at the gene ends were 4 bases for V and 8 bases for J; bases not matched to a gene: 5. Germline lookup yields CDR1 SGHTS and CDR2 YDEGEE. This CDR3 region has 15 residues. The CDR3 loop is CASSAGTSGSDEQFF. CDR3 nucleotides: TGTGCCAGCAGCGCCGGGACTAGCGGGAGCGATGAGCAGTTCTTC.

At least ten counts were recorded for this clonotype. The chain links TRBV11-2 to TRBJ1-3, with no clear D. Trimming removed 5 bases at V and 0 bases at J, with 14 bases between. The V gene's germline CDR1 is SGHAT and CDR2 FQNNGV. There are 16 residues in the CDR3. CDR3 in DNA: TGTGCCAGCAGCCCGCGCCGGGGTTACTCTGGAAACACCATATATTTT. It codes for CASSPRRGYSGNTIYF.

This clonotype was observed at least ten times. The V and J genes are TRBV5-5 and TRBJ2-7; 14 bases line up with TRBD2. From germline, CDR1 is SGHKS and CDR2 YYEKEE (reference sequence). The CDR3 has 16 residues. V was pared by 4 bases and J by 4 bases, with 7 bases of the junction left unmatched. This chain's CDR3 is CASSPEGTSGGYEQYF. DNA of the CDR3: TGTGCCAGCAGCCCGGAGGGGACTAGCGGGGGTTACGAGCAGTACTTC.

This clonotype came up many times. The chain recombines TRBV5-1 with TRBJ2-2; D gene ambiguous. There are 17 residues in the CDR3. CDR1 is SGHRS and CDR2 is YFSETQ in the germline V gene. The V end was cut by 2 bases, the J end by 8 bases, with 22 bases between. CDR3 sequence: CASSLGRLGSVSGELFF. For the CDR3, the DNA is TGCGCCAGCAGCTTAGGACGACTCGGCTCGGTATCGGGGGAGCTGTTTTTT.

This clonotype has a handful of counts. The chain joins TRBV19 to TRBJ2-1; possibly TRBD1 for D (6 bases). The germline gives CDR1 LNHDA, CDR2 SQIVND (reference sequence). With 6 bases removed from V and 7 bases from J, the gap between germline ends came to 10 bases. The CDR3 loop spans 12 amino acids. The CDR3 coding sequence is TGTGCCAGTAGGCCAAGGGGGAATGAGCAGTTCTTC. It yields the protein CASRPRGNEQFF.

This clonotype was recorded many times. The chain employs TRBV7-8 and TRBJ1-5; 7 bases are a match to TRBD1. V shed 2 bases, J shed 1 base, and the junction held 8 bases outside the gene matches. Germline CDR1 is SGHVS and CDR2 is FQNEAQ. CDR3 length equals 17 residues. The CDR3 DNA reads as TGTGCCAGCAGCTTACCCGGGACAGTATTCAGCAATCAGCCCCAGCATTTT. Its protein product is CASSLPGTVFSNQPQHF.

This clonotype was detected many times. CDR3 in DNA: TGTGCCAGCAGTTTATCGTGGAAAGATACGCAGTATTTT. It specifies CASSLSWKDTQYF. The J gene is TRBJ2-3, the V gene TRBV28, with D hard to call. This CDR3 contains 13 residues. Germline CDR1 MDHEN, CDR2 SYDVKM. Trimming pared 1 base from V and 5 bases from J, leaving 7 bases between. Full variable domain (outside the CDR3, taken from reference TRBV28 and TRBJ2-3): DVKVTQSSRYLVKRTGEKVFLECVQDMDHENMFWYRQDPGLGLRLIYFSYDVKMKEKGDIPEGYSVSREKKERFSLILESASTNQTSMYLCASSLSWKDTQYFGPGTRLTVL.